This T cell receptor (beta chain) stems from a study of blood T cell repertoires in COVID-19. Study background: COVID-19 samples, acute and convalescent, were from the United States, Italy and Spain.

Some clones are missing from TCRdb's copy, which holds only in-frame ones; the method was immunoSEQ multiplex PCR. The sample shows roughly 480,000 clones, 89% of them seen only once. The specimen sequenced was peripheral blood. The clonotype originates from a young man with COVID-19, enrolled during active disease.

CDR3 protein: CASSSYGGGEKLFF. The CDR3 bases are TGTGCCAGCAGCTCATATGGGGGAGGTGAAAAACTGTTTTTT. This chain connects TRBV7-9 to TRBJ1-4, with D perhaps matching TRBD1 (5 bases). Germline V gives CDR1 SEHNR, CDR2 FQNEAQ (reference sequence). V lost 4 bases to trimming and J lost 7 bases, with 13 bases between them. This CDR3 spans 14 amino acids.